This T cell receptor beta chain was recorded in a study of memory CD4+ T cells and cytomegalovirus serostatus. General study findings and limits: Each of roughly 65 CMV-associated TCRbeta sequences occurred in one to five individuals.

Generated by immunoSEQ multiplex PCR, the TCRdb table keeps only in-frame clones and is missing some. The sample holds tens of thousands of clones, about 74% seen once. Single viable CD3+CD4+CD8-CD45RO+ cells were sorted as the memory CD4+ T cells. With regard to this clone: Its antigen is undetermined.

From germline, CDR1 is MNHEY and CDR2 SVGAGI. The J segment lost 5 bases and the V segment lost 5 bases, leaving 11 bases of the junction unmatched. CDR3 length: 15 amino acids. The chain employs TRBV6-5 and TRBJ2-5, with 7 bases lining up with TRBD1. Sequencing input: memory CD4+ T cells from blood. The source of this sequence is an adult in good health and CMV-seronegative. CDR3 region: CASSQVQGTRETQYF. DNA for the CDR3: TGTGCCAGCAGTCAGGTACAGGGGACCCGGGAGACCCAGTACTTC.